This TCR beta chain was captured by sequencing in a study of cytomegalovirus exposure and HLA in healthy donors. About the study: Among approximately 400 genotyped donors, around 80% fell in the Caucasian-associated ancestry cluster. Study-wide results and caveats: Later work found that TCR association rates differed between HLA loci; DRB1 had the most and HLA-C the fewest.

The PCR employed 60 Vbeta primers together with 13 Jbeta primers. Data came from immunoSEQ multiplex PCR; TCRdb stores just in-frame clones and leaves some out. The table has more than 95,000 clones, about 81% seen once. V shed 0 bases, J shed 1 base, and the junction held 2 bases outside the gene matches. The CDR3 runs 16 residues. Germline-derived CDR1 and CDR2 are SGHNT and YYREEE (reference sequence). This clone occurred a few times. What it binds is not known. This chain joins TRBV5-4 and TRBJ2-3, with 10 positions matching TRBD2. The TCR comes from a woman aged 25 to 39 in good health and CMV-seronegative. The sample consisted of PBMCs. As DNA, the CDR3 is TGTGCCAGCAGCTTGGCCCTAGCGGGGGGCACAGATACGCAGTATTTT. This gives the protein CASSLALAGGTDTQYF.